This T cell receptor beta chain was documented in a study of preoperative IRX-2 immunotherapy in early breast cancer. The data were produced by immunoSEQ multiplex PCR, yet TCRdb's version contains in-frame clones alone and is incomplete. The sample consists of about 98,000 clones, about nine tenths of them appearing once. Sample treatment: preoperative locoregional IRX-2 cytokine immunotherapy. Patients received preoperative, locoregional IRX-2 cytokine immunotherapy in a phase Ib study. V lost 5 bases, J lost 8 bases, and 13 bases lay in between. There are 13 residues in the CDR3. Germline V gene sequence: CDR1 SGHTA, CDR2 FQGNSA.

The starting material was tumor tissue, obtained after IRX-2 immunotherapy. The chain couples TRBV7-2 to TRBJ2-1, with D possibly matching TRBD2 (6 bases). This clonotype was sampled from a human donor with breast cancer. The CDR3 DNA is TGTGCCAGCAGCAGACGGGGGTGGGATGAGCAGTTCTTC. This gives the protein CASSRRGWDEQFF.